The 6 T cell receptor beta chains in this list originate from one sample, sequenced in a study of blood T cell dynamics during melanoma immunotherapy. TCRdb's table, derived via immunoSEQ multiplex PCR, lists solely in-frame clones and lacks some. The sample holds a few thousand clones; more than 70% are singletons and the top ten take approximately 4.1%. Specified time point: week 3, after first cycle of checkpoint inhibitor. Material: blood, obtained from a patient treated with checkpoint blockade. All receptors come from a human donor with melanoma.

CDR3 sequence (DNA): TGTGCCAGCAGCCCTGTGCCCAGGGGCGGCTACGAGCAGTACTTC. Encoded protein: CASSPVPRGGYEQYF. The rearrangement links TRBV6-6 to TRBJ2-7; maybe TRBD1 (6 bases). V was trimmed by 6 bases and J by 3 bases, leaving 18 bases between them. Germline assignment: CDR1 MNHNY and CDR2 SVGAGI (reference sequence). The CDR3 sequence is 15 residues long.

The CDR3 loop reads CASSFGTGNYEQYF. The CDR3 DNA reads as TGTGCCAGCAGCTTCGGGACAGGGAATTACGAGCAGTACTTC. V is TRBV7-3 and J is TRBJ2-7; TRBD1 aligns across 9 bases. This CDR3 contains 14 residues. With V trimmed by 3 bases and J by 4 bases, 4 bases remained unmatched. Germline CDR1 SGHTA, CDR2 FQGTGA.

The chain employs TRBV5-1 and TRBJ2-2, with no clear D. Trimming cost V 0 bases and J 1 base, with 4 bases left between them. The CDR3 consists of 14 residues. Germline V gives CDR1 SGHRS, CDR2 YFSETQ. The CDR3 region is CASSLAGNTGELFF. In nucleotides, the CDR3 is TGCGCCAGCAGCTTGGCCGGGAACACCGGGGAGCTGTTTTTT.

The chain has TRBV5-4 and TRBJ1-3, with a possible D match to TRBD1 (5 bases). The CDR3 loop spans 16 amino acids. V gave up 0 bases and J gave up 7 bases, with 17 bases separating them. Germline values: CDR1 SGHNT, CDR2 YYREEE (reference sequence). CDR3 DNA sequence: TGTGCCAGCAGCTTGGAAAGTGTGGGGACCCAGAACACCATATATTTT. Translating gives CASSLESVGTQNTIYF.

The chain employs TRBV7-2 and TRBJ2-7, with TRBD2 matching 7 bases. This CDR3 contains 14 residues. The trim removed 1 base at V and 7 bases at J, leaving 7 bases unmatched. Germline lookup yields CDR1 SGHTA and CDR2 FQGNSA. In DNA form, the CDR3 reads TGTGCCAGCAGCTTAGGCGGGGGTCGTCAGGAGCAGTACTTC. Amino acids: CASSLGGGRQEQYF.

The chain is built from TRBV6-6 and TRBJ1-2; no clear D. The CDR3 has 14 amino acids. Germline lookup yields CDR1 MNHNY and CDR2 SVGAGI (reference sequence). V gave up 6 bases and J gave up 5 bases, with 16 bases separating them. DNA for the CDR3: TGTGCCAGCAGCCCTACCATGGTTCCATATGGCTACACCTTC. Translation gives CASSPTMVPYGYTF.